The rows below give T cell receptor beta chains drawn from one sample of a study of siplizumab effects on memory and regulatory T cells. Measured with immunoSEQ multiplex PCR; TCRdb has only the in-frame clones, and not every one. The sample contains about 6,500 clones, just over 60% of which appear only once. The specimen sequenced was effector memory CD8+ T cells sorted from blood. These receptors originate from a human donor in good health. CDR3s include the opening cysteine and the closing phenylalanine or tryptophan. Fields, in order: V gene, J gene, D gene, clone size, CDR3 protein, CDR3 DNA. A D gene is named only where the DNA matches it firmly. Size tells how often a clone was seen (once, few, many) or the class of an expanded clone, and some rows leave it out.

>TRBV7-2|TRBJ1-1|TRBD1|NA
CASSLDRAFYVNTEAFF
TGTGCCAGCAGCCTCGACAGGGCTTTTTACGTGAACACTGAAGCTTTCTTT
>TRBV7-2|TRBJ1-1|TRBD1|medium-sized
CASSLGTGPTEAFF
TGTGCCAGCAGCTTAGGGACAGGCCCCACTGAAGCTTTCTTT
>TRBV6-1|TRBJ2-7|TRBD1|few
CASTGTGYYEQYF
TGTGCCAGCACCGGGACAGGGTACTACGAGCAGTACTTC
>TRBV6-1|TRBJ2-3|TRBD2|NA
CASSEIAGGTDTQYF
TGTGCCAGCAGTGAAATAGCGGGGGGCACAGATACGCAGTATTTT
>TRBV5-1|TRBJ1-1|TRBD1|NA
CASLPGTGPNTEAFF
TGCGCCAGCCTTCCCGGGACAGGCCCGAACACTGAAGCTTTCTTT
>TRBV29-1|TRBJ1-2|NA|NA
CSVEPQGYYGYTF
TGCAGCGTTGAACCCCAGGGTTACTATGGCTACACCTTC
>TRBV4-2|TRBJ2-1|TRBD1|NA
CASSQEEGQGTSYNEQFF
TGTGCCAGCAGCCAAGAAGAGGGACAGGGGACCTCCTACAATGAGCAGTTCTTC
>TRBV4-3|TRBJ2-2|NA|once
CASSQDSGDNTGELFF
TGCGCCAGCAGCCAAGATTCGGGGGATAACACCGGGGAGCTGTTTTTT
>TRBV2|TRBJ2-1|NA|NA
CASIETTLYNEQFF
TGTGCCAGCATTGAGACGACACTCTACAATGAGCAGTTCTTC
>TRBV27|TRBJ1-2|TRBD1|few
CASRSGTGGIIGYTF
TGTGCCAGCCGTTCTGGGACAGGGGGAATTATCGGGTACACCTTC
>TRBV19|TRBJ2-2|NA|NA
CASSPTSTGELFF
TGTGCCAGTAGTCCCACCTCAACCGGGGAGCTGTTTTTT
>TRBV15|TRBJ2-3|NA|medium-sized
CATSKGVESDTQYF
TGTGCCACCAGCAAGGGCGTGGAATCGGATACGCAGTATTTT
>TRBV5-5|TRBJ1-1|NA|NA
CASSLEVSGEAFF
TGTGCCAGCAGCTTGGAAGTGAGCGGGGAAGCTTTCTTT
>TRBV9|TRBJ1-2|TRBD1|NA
CASSGRTGSVDGYTF
TGTGCCAGCAGCGGAAGGACAGGGTCAGTCGATGGCTACACCTTC
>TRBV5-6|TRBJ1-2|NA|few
CASSLDPGAYGYTF
TGTGCCAGCAGCTTGGATCCGGGGGCCTATGGCTACACCTTC
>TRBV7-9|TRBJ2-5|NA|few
CASRPRLVGAQETQYF
TGTGCCAGCAGACCCCGACTAGTAGGGGCTCAAGAGACCCAGTACTTC